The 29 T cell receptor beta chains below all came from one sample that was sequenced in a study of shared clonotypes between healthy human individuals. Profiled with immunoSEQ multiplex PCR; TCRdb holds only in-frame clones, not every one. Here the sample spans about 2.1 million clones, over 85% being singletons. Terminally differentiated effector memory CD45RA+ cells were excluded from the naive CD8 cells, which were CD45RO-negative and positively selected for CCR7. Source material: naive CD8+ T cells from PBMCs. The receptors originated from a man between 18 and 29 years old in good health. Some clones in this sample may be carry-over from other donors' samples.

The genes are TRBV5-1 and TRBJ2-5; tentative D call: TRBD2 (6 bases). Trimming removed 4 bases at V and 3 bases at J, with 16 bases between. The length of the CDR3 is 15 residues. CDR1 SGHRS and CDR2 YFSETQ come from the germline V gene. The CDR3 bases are TGCGCCAGCAGCCCTACTCCGGGAGCCAAAGAGACCCAGTACTTC. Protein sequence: CASSPTPGAKETQYF.

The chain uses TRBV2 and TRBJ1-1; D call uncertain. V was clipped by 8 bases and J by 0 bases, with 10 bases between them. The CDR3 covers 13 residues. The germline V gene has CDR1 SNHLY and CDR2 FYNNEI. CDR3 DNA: TGTGCCAGCTTAGCTACCATGAACACTGAAGCTTTCTTT. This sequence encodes CASLATMNTEAFF. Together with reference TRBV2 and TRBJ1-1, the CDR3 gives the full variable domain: EPEVTQTPSHQVTQMGQEVILRCVPISNHLYFYWYRQILGQKVEFLVSFYNNEISEKSEIFDDQFSVERPDGSNFTLKIRSTKLEDSAMYFCASLATMNTEAFFGQGTRLTVV.

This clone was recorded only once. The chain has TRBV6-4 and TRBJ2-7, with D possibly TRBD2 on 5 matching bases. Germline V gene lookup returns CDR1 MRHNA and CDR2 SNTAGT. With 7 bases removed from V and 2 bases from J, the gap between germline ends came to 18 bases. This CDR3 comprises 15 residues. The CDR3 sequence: CASTERNGHPYEQYF. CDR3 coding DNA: TGTGCCAGCACCGAGCGGAATGGGCACCCCTACGAGCAGTACTTC.

CDR3 nucleotides: TGCGCCAGCAGTCAATTCGGGGCTGGAAACACCATATATTTT. Residues: CASSQFGAGNTIYF. V usage is TRBV23-1 and J usage is TRBJ1-3; no clear D gene. TRBV23-1 has ORF status, its function being uncertain. The CDR3 contains 14 residues. Trimming stripped 1 base from V and 2 bases from J, with 6 bases between.

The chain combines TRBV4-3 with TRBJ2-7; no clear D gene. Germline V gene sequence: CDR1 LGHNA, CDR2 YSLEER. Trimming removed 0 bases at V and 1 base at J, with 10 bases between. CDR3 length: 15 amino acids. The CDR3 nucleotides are TGCGCCAGCAGCCAAGATCTGCACGGTTCCTACGAGCAGTACTTC. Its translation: CASSQDLHGSYEQYF.

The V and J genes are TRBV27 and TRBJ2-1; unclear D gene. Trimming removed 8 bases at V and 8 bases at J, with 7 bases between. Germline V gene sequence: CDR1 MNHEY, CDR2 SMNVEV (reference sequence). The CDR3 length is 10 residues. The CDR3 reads CASGIYEQFF. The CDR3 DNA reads TGTGCCAGCGGGATCTATGAGCAGTTCTTC.

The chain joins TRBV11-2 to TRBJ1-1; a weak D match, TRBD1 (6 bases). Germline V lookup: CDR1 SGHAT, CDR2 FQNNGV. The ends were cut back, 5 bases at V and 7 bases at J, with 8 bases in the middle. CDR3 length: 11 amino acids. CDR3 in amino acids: CASSRTDEAFF. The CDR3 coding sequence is TGTGCCAGCAGCCGGACAGATGAAGCTTTCTTT.

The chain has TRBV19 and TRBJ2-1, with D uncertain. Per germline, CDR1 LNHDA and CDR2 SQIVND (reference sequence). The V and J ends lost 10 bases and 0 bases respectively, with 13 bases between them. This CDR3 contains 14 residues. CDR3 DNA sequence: TGTGCCACGAGCCGACCGAGCTCCTACAATGAGCAGTTCTTC. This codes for CATSRPSSYNEQFF.

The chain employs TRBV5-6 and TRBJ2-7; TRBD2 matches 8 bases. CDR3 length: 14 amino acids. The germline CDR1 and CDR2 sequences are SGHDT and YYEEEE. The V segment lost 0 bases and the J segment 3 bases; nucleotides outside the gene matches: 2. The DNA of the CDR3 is TGTGCCAGCAGCTTGGGACTAGCGATCTACGAGCAGTACTTC. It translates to CASSLGLAIYEQYF.

Here the CDR3 reads CASSPRTGFHEQYF. CDR3 DNA sequence: TGTGCCAGCAGCCCCCGGACAGGGTTCCACGAGCAGTACTTC. The rearrangement joins TRBV11-2 to TRBJ2-7; TRBD1 aligns across 8 bases. Per the germline V gene, CDR1 is SGHAT and CDR2 is FQNNGV. The trim removed 5 bases at V and 5 bases at J, leaving 8 bases unmatched. The CDR3 runs 14 residues.

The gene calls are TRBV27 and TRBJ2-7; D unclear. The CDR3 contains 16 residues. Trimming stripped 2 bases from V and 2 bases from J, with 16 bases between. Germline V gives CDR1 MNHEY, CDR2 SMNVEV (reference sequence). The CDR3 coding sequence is TGTGCCAGCAGTTTAGTGCCCCGGACGGGTACCTACGAGCAGTACTTC. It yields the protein CASSLVPRTGTYEQYF.

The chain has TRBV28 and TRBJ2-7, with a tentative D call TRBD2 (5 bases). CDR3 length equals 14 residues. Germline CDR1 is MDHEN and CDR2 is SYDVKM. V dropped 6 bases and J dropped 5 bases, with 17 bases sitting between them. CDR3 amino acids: CASSPPGGLDEQYF. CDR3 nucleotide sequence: TGTGCCAGCAGCCCCCCCGGCGGGTTGGACGAGCAGTACTTC.

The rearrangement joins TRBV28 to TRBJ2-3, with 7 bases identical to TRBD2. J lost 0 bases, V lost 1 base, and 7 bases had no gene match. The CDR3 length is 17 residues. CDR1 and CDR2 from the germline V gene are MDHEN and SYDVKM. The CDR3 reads CASSLFLVGGSTDTQYF. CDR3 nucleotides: TGTGCCAGCAGTTTATTCCTAGTGGGAGGGAGCACAGATACGCAGTATTTT.

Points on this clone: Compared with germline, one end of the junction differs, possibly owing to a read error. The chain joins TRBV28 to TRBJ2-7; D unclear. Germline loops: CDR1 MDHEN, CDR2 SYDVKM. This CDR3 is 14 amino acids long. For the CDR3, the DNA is TGTGCCAGCAGTTTATCCGGGCAGTCCTTCGAGCAGTACTTC. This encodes CASSLSGQSFEQYF. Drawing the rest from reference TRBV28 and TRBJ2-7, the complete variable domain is DVKVTQSSRYLVKRTGEKVFLECVQDMDHENMFWYRQDPGLGLRLIYFSYDVKMKEKGDIPEGYSVSREKKERFSLILESASTNQTSMYLCASSLSGQSFEQYFGPGTRLTVT.

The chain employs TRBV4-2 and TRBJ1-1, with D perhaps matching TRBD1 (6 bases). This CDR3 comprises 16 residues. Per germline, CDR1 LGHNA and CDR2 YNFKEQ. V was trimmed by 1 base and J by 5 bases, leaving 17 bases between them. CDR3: CASSQALGQGRTEAFF. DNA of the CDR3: TGTGCCAGCAGCCAAGCCCTAGGGCAGGGGAGGACTGAAGCTTTCTTT.

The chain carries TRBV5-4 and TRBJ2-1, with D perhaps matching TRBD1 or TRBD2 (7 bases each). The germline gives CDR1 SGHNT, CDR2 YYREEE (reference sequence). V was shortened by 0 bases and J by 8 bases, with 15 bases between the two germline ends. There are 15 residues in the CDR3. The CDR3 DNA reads TGTGCCAGCAGCTTGGTGGTGACAGGGAGGGATGAGCAGTTCTTC. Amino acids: CASSLVVTGRDEQFF.

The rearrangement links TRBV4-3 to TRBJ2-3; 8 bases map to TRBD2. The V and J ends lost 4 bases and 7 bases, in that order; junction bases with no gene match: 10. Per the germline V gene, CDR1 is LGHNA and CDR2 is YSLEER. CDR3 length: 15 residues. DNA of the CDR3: TGCGCCAGCAGCCCCGGGAGGGAGGGCCTTTATACGCAGTATTTT. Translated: CASSPGREGLYTQYF.

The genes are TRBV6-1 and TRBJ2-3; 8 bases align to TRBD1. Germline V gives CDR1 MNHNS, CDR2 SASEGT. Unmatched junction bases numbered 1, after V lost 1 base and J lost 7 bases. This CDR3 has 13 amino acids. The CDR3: CASSEGTGYTQYF. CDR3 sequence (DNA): TGTGCCAGCAGTGAAGGGACAGGGTATACGCAGTATTTT.

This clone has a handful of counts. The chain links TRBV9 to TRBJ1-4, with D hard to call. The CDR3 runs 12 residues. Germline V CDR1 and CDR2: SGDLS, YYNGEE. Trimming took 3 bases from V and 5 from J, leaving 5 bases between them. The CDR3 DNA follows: TGTGCCAGCAGCGGAGGGAATGAAAAACTGTTTTTT. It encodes CASSGGNEKLFF.

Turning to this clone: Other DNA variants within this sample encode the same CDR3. This CDR3 is CASRPGTPSYEQYF. The CDR3 nucleotides are TGTGCCAGCAGACCCGGTACCCCGTCCTACGAGCAGTACTTC. The chain carries TRBV28 and TRBJ2-7; D call uncertain. This CDR3 region has 14 residues. Germline CDR1 reads MDHEN; CDR2 reads SYDVKM. Trimming stripped 6 bases from V and 1 base from J, with 13 bases between.

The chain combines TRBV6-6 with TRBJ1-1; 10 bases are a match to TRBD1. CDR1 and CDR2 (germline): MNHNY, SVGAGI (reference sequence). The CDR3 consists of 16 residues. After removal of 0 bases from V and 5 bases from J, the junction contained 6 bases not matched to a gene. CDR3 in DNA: TGTGCCAGCAGTTACTCGAGGGACAGGGGTTTTACTGAAGCTTTCTTT. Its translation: CASSYSRDRGFTEAFF.

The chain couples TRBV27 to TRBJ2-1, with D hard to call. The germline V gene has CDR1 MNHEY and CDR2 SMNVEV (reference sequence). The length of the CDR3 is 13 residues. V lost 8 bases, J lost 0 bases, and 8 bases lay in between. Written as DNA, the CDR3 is TGTGCCAGCGGCCTTTTCTCCTACAATGAGCAGTTCTTC. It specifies CASGLFSYNEQFF.

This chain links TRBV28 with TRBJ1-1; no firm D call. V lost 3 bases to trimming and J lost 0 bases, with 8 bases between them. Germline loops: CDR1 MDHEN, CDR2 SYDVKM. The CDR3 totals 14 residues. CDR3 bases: TGTGCCAGCAGTTTTCCCGGGGTGAACACTGAAGCTTTCTTT. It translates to CASSFPGVNTEAFF.

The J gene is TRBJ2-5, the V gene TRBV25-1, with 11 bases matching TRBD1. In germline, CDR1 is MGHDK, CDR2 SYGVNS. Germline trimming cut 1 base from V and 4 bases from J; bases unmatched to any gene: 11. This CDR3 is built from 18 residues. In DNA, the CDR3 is TGTGCCAGCAGTGAATTGGTGGGGACAGGGGGGGTAGGAGAGACCCAGTACTTC. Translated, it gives CASSELVGTGGVGETQYF.

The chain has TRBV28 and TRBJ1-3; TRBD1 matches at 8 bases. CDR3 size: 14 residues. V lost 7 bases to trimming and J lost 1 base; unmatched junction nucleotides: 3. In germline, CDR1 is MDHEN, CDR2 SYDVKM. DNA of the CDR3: TGTGCCAGCAATTACAGGGGGTCTGGAAACACCATATATTTT. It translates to CASNYRGSGNTIYF.

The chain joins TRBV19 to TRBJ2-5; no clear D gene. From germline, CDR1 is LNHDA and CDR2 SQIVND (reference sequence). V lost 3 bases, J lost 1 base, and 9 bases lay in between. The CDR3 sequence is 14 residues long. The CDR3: CASSISGVQETQYF. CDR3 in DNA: TGTGCCAGTAGTATCTCAGGAGTCCAAGAGACCCAGTACTTC.

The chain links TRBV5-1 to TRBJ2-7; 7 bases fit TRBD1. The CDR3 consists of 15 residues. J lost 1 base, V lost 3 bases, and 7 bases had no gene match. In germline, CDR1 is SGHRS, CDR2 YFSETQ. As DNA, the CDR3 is TGCGCCAGCAGCTCCTATAGGGACAGTTCCTACGAGCAGTACTTC. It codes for CASSSYRDSSYEQYF.

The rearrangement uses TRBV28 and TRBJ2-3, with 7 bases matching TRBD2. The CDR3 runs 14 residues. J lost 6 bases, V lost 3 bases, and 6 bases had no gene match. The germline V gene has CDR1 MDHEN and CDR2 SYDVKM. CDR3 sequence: CASSFGGGRDTQYF. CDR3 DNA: TGTGCCAGCAGTTTTGGGGGGGGTAGGGATACGCAGTATTTT.

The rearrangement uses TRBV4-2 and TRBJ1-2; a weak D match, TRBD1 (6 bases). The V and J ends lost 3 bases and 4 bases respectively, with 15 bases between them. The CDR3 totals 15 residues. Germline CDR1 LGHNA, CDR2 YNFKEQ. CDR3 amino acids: CASSQAPGQIYGYTF. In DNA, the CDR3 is TGTGCCAGCAGCCAGGCCCCCGGACAGATCTATGGCTACACCTTC.